A selection of T cell receptor beta chains follows, all from one sample in a study of cytomegalovirus exposure and HLA in healthy donors. Assay: immunoSEQ multiplex PCR; the TCRdb copy retains only in-frame clones and omits some. The sample holds around 300,000 clones, roughly 90% seen once. The sequenced sample was PBMCs. Receptors originate from a man aged 30-40 years in good health and CMV-seronegative. The CDR3 runs from the conserved cysteine through the conserved F or W. The order of the fields is D gene, J gene, clone size, V gene, CDR3 protein, CDR3 DNA. A D gene is named only where the DNA matches it firmly. Expanded clones are given a class, and other clones once, few, many or no size at all.

>.|TRBJ1-2|.|TRBV6-1
CASIQGNYGYTF
TGTGCCAGCATTCAGGGGAACTATGGCTACACCTTC
>.|TRBJ2-5|.|TRBV5-1
CASSPQTGYQETQYF
TGCGCCAGCAGCCCCCAGACAGGTTACCAAGAGACCCAGTACTTC
>.|TRBJ1-5|.|TRBV6-6
CASSYPGENQPQHF
TGTGCCAGCAGTTACCCCGGAGAGAATCAGCCCCAGCATTTT
>.|TRBJ2-3|.|TRBV6-5
CASSYSGGTQYF
TGTGCCAGCAGTTACTCGGGAGGTACGCAGTATTTT
>.|TRBJ2-5|.|TRBV4-1
CASSPRVDAQETQYF
TGCGCCAGCAGCCCCCGGGTAGACGCCCAAGAGACCCAGTACTTC
>TRBD1|TRBJ2-5|.|TRBV11-2
CASSFAGGRETQYF
TGTGCCAGCAGCTTCGCAGGGGGTCGAGAGACCCAGTACTTC
>.|TRBJ1-1|once|TRBV28
CASSLSGVGTEAFF
TGTGCCAGCAGTTTATCGGGGGTAGGGACTGAAGCTTTCTTT
>.|TRBJ2-7|.|TRBV7-2
CASSLAKGAGSSSYEQYF
TGTGCCAGCAGCTTAGCGAAAGGGGCAGGCTCCAGCTCCTACGAGCAGTACTTC
>.|TRBJ1-1|few|TRBV5-1
CASSLSPSNTEAFF
TGCGCCAGCAGCTTAAGCCCCTCGAACACTGAAGCTTTCTTT
>TRBD1|TRBJ2-5|.|TRBV12-5
CASGSGQGRGETQYF
TGTGCTAGTGGTTCCGGACAGGGGCGAGGCGAGACCCAGTACTTC
>.|TRBJ2-5|.|TRBV29-1
CSVTGYQETQYF
TGCAGCGTTACAGGGTACCAAGAGACCCAGTACTTC
>TRBD2|TRBJ2-1|.|TRBV19
CASSLAGYNEQFF
TGTGCCAGTAGTCTAGCGGGGTACAATGAGCAGTTCTTC
>TRBD1|TRBJ2-1|.|TRBV18
CASSPQGAGNEQFF
TGTGCCAGCTCACCCCAGGGGGCAGGCAATGAGCAGTTCTTC
>TRBD1|TRBJ1-2|.|TRBV15
CATSRRGGTAYGYTF
TGTGCCACCAGCAGGAGAGGTGGGACAGCCTATGGCTACACCTTC
>.|TRBJ1-6|few|TRBV6-5
CASSLLGNSPLHF
TGTGCCAGCAGTTTGTTGGGCAATTCACCCCTCCACTTT
>TRBD2|TRBJ2-3|once|TRBV19
CASKASGGRHTQYF
TGTGCCAGTAAAGCTAGCGGGGGCCGGCATACGCAGTATTTT
>.|TRBJ2-7|.|TRBV7-8
CASSLFPGVAYEQYF
TGTGCCAGCAGCCTCTTCCCGGGAGTAGCCTACGAGCAGTACTTC
>.|TRBJ1-2|.|TRBV4-3
CASSQDVRRGRGSSYGYTF
TGCGCCAGCAGCCAAGATGTCAGGCGGGGGAGAGGAAGTAGCTATGGCTACACCTTC
>.|TRBJ1-6|few|TRBV11-1
CASSLGTTWLHLNSPLHF
TGTGCCAGCAGCTTGGGGACAACGTGGCTCCATCTCAATTCACCCCTCCACTTT
>.|TRBJ1-4|.|TRBV19
CASSATGLEKLFF
TGTGCCAGTAGTGCCACAGGGTTAGAAAAACTGTTTTTT
>.|TRBJ1-1|.|TRBV2
CASTRVPGDPEAFF
TGTGCCAGCACCAGAGTTCCAGGGGATCCCGAAGCTTTCTTT
>TRBD2|TRBJ2-2|.|TRBV19
CASSIDFGGVGELFF
TGTGCCAGTAGTATAGATTTTGGGGGGGTCGGGGAGCTGTTTTTT
>TRBD1|TRBJ1-6|.|TRBV5-5
CASSFFVQGAFLSPLHF
TGTGCCAGCAGCTTTTTCGTACAGGGGGCTTTTTTATCACCCCTCCACTTT
>.|TRBJ2-5|.|TRBV10-2
CASAGNEETQYF
TGCGCCAGCGCAGGGAATGAAGAGACCCAGTACTTC
>.|TRBJ2-1|.|TRBV11-2
CASSSGGGPPEQFF
TGTGCCAGCAGCTCGGGCGGGGGCCCGCCTGAGCAGTTCTTC
>.|TRBJ2-2|.|TRBV19
CASSMRVYTGELFF
TGTGCCAGTAGTATGAGGGTTTACACCGGGGAGCTGTTTTTT
>.|TRBJ1-2|.|TRBV7-9
CASSSGADGYTF
TGTGCCAGCAGCTCAGGGGCAGATGGCTACACCTTC
>.|TRBJ1-1|.|TRBV6-5
CASSPGENTEAFF
TGTGCCAGCAGTCCAGGGGAGAACACTGAAGCTTTCTTT
>.|TRBJ1-5|.|TRBV7-9
CASSLGGQNQHF
TGTGCCAGCAGCTTAGGTGGGCAGAACCAGCATTTT
>TRBD1|TRBJ2-7|.|TRBV6-5
CASHPRDRVSYEQYF
TGTGCCTCACATCCACGGGACAGGGTCTCCTACGAGCAGTACTTC
>TRBD1|TRBJ1-6|.|TRBV11-2
CASSLNRDRSHSPLHF
TGTGCCAGCAGCTTGAACCGGGACAGAAGCCATTCACCCCTCCACTTT
>.|TRBJ1-1|.|TRBV5-1
CASSFGGPMGTEAFF
TGCGCCAGCAGCTTCGGGGGGCCCATGGGGACTGAAGCTTTCTTT
>TRBD1|TRBJ2-3|.|TRBV18
CASSPLASGDRGVDTQYF
TGTGCCAGCTCACCACTTGCCTCGGGGGACAGGGGCGTAGATACGCAGTATTTT
>TRBD2|TRBJ2-2|.|TRBV9
CASSVLAGGSTGELFF
TGTGCCAGCAGCGTCCTAGCGGGGGGAAGCACCGGGGAGCTGTTTTTT
>.|TRBJ1-5|.|TRBV6-1
CASSEAVYTGNQPQHF
TGTGCCAGCAGTGAAGCGGTCTATACGGGCAATCAGCCCCAGCATTTT
>TRBD2|TRBJ2-7|.|TRBV7-9
CASSSGLAKTYEQYF
TGTGCCAGCAGCTCGGGACTAGCGAAAACCTACGAGCAGTACTTC
>.|TRBJ2-2|once|TRBV5-1
CASSFGGVTGELFF
TGCGCCAGCAGCTTCGGAGGGGTGACCGGGGAGCTGTTTTTT
>TRBD2|TRBJ2-5|.|TRBV7-8
CASSVSGGAAETQYF
TGTGCCAGCAGCGTTAGCGGGGGGGCTGCAGAGACCCAGTACTTC
>TRBD1|TRBJ2-7|.|TRBV19
CASSRQGEAYEQYF
TGTGCCAGTAGTAGACAGGGAGAGGCCTACGAGCAGTACTTC
>.|TRBJ1-2|.|TRBV27
CAVGWVGGYGYTF
TGTGCCGTAGGGTGGGTCGGGGGCTATGGCTACACCTTC
>TRBD1|TRBJ2-7|.|TRBV4-1
CASSQDRQGAAYEQYF
TGCGCCAGCAGCCAAGATCGCCAGGGGGCCGCCTACGAGCAGTACTTC
>.|TRBJ1-2|.|TRBV29-1
CSALAPRDKDYGYTF
TGCAGCGCCCTGGCCCCCCGGGACAAAGACTATGGCTACACCTTC
>TRBD1|TRBJ1-2|.|TRBV6-5
CASSPDRGSYGYTF
TGTGCCAGTTCGCCGGACAGGGGGAGCTATGGCTACACCTTC
>TRBD1|TRBJ1-5|.|TRBV15
CATSLDRSNQPQHF
TGTGCCACCAGCTTGGACAGGAGCAATCAGCCCCAGCATTTT
>.|TRBJ1-1|once|TRBV19
CASSIEPMNTEAFF
TGTGCCAGTAGTATCGAGCCCATGAACACTGAAGCTTTCTTT
>.|TRBJ1-1|.|TRBV6-1
CASSEPVGLPLRTEAFF
TGTGCCAGCAGTGAACCTGTTGGACTTCCCTTAAGGACTGAAGCTTTCTTT
>.|TRBJ2-1|.|TRBV19
CASSPPGGNQVAQFF
TGTGCCAGTAGTCCCCCCGGCGGGAACCAAGTGGCGCAGTTCTTC
>TRBD1|TRBJ1-2|.|TRBV6-1
CASRDRGSSGYGYTF
TGTGCCAGCAGGGACAGGGGGAGTTCAGGCTATGGCTACACCTTC
>.|TRBJ1-2|few|TRBV9
CASSIPPVDYTF
TGTGCCAGCAGTATTCCCCCCGTAGACTACACCTTC
>TRBD1|TRBJ2-2|.|TRBV7-2
CASSLSAQGYTGELFF
TGTGCCAGCAGCTTGAGTGCACAGGGGTACACCGGGGAGCTGTTTTTT
>TRBD1|TRBJ1-6|once|TRBV4-1
CASSRYPDRGGVSYNSPLHF
TGCGCCAGCAGCCGCTACCCGGACCGAGGGGGCGTCTCCTATAATTCACCCCTCCACTTT
>TRBD1|TRBJ1-3|.|TRBV6-5
CASRNTGQSGNTIYF
TGTGCCAGCAGGAACACGGGACAGTCTGGAAACACCATATATTTT
>TRBD1|TRBJ1-2|.|TRBV6-1
CASSDLRQGAAASRGYTF
TGTGCCAGCAGTGATCTGCGACAGGGGGCGGCGGCGTCGAGGGGCTACACCTTC
>.|TRBJ2-1|.|TRBV7-2
CASSPPPRDNEYNEQFF
TGTGCCAGCAGCCCACCCCCTCGGGACAATGAATACAATGAGCAGTTCTTC
>.|TRBJ1-1|.|TRBV5-4
CASSLPGFKAAFF
TGTGCCAGCAGCTTACCAGGGTTCAAAGCAGCTTTCTTT
>.|TRBJ2-5|.|TRBV7-2
CASSWGHMETQYF
TGTGCCAGCAGCTGGGGACATATGGAGACCCAGTACTTC
>TRBD1|TRBJ2-2|.|TRBV5-6
CASSLDRGSNTGELFF
TGTGCCAGCAGCTTAGACAGGGGCTCGAACACCGGGGAGCTGTTTTTT
>.|TRBJ1-2|few|TRBV5-5
CASSGREGYGYTF
TGTGCCAGCAGCGGCAGGGAGGGCTATGGCTACACCTTC
>.|TRBJ2-1|.|TRBV30
CAWSVSTREQFF
TGTGCCTGGAGTGTTTCGACTCGCGAGCAGTTCTTC